The entry that follows covers one T cell receptor (beta chain) sequence. The target of this receptor is not known. Base qualities are not recorded, but no much larger clone differs from it by a single base. This entry is derived from a study of graft-versus-host responses after intestinal transplantation (dated by TCRdb to the early 2020s). Study-level background: Multivisceral, liver-intestinal, or isolated intestinal transplants were received by the recipients. Anti-thymocyte globulin induction was given to all recipients, followed by maintenance tacrolimus and steroids for approximately 3 years. Graft-versus-host and host-versus-graft alloreactive T cell clones were tracked in the graft, circulation and bone marrow after intestinal transplantation using bulk TCR-beta CDR3 sequencing. To identify alloreactive clones, pre-transplant mixed lymphocyte reaction products were sequenced and then compared with unstimulated pre-transplant donor and recipient T cells. The cohort enrolled around 25 intestinal transplant recipients including one retransplant, and 3 patients lacking pretransplant specimens were excluded. A peak of at least 4% donor T cells among recipient peripheral blood mononuclear cells was the definition used for donor T cell macrochimerism. Rather than going through the commercial service, samples from a few later patients were sequenced in-house on an Illumina MiSeq and processed with MiXCR.

Summary of the overall study and its limitations: The conclusions were limited by the relatively low number and heterogeneity of the intestinal transplant patients. Early after transplant, declines in HvG clones were associated with peak levels of circulating GvH clones. GvH clones turned up in recipient bone marrow, with some appearing earlier in ileal mucosa or blood, a pattern consistent with an intestinal mucosal origin. In the allografts of patients with donor T cell macrochimerism, GvH to HvG T cell clonal ratios were high.

V loses 7 bases at its end and J loses 3 bases; junction bases beyond the gene matches: 4. Inclusive of the bounding cysteine and phenylalanine, the CDR3 is 13 residues long. The entry retains the CDR3 DNA only, 39 bases that are in frame from base 1. Via the germline V gene, CDR1 is MNHEY and CDR2 SVGAGI. Sample time point, as interpreted from the label and publication: cells obtained before transplantation from donor or recipient. CD3+CD4+ and CD3+CD8+ populations were FACS-sorted from unstimulated pre-transplant donor and recipient cells taken from spleen or lymph nodes. The library was prepared using the immunoSEQ multiplex PCR assay. For most patients, genomic DNA was isolated with the Qiagen DNeasy Blood and Tissue Kit and sent frozen to Adaptive Biotechnologies for TCR sequencing. For most patients, genomic DNA was subjected to high-throughput TCR-beta CDR3 sequencing by Adaptive Biotechnologies. In the original analysis: TCR sequencing data for around 20 patients were retrieved from Adaptive's ImmunoSEQ software; three other patients were processed with MiXCR and VDJtools. CD4 versus CD8 sorting errors were corrected by removing sequences found in both subsets at a frequency ratio below 5:1. CDR3 nucleotide sequences shared by donor and recipient were removed because the origin of these sequences could not be assigned. To be classed as alloreactive, a clone needed at least 2-fold expansion over unstimulated cells and a minimum CFSE-low frequency of 0.002% (template counts) or 0.001% (read counts). Clones detected in sequenced pre-transplant spleen, lymph node, or MLR CFSE-low populations of the donor or recipient were defined as mappable. The cumulative frequency of alloreactive clones was calculated as a percentage of all sequences, weighted by copy number. The source is immuneACCESS, and TCRdb retained only in-frame sequences with V and J called. Part of the clones is not carried over; for the studies checked, unresolved V genes explain less than half of this, and the remainder is unexplained. The DNA gave D and trimming, while V, J and clone size come from that table. The table for this sample lists 25,000 to 30,000 clones; roughly 82% of them were counted only once. The biggest ten clones account for 0.7% of the sample.

The sequence derives from a human donor who received an intestinal transplant. This material consisted of unstimulated CD4+ T cells sorted from spleen or lymph node cells, taken before intestinal transplant. The chain employs TRBV6-5 and TRBJ2-3, with 7 middle bases fitting TRBD2. CDR3 region: CASMTLATDTQYF. The nucleotides are TGTGCCAGCATGACACTAGCGACAGATACGCAGTATTTT.